This entry concerns a single T cell receptor (beta chain). Its antigen remains unidentified. This sample was taken from a study of blood T cells in healthy people across ages. Study information: About one barcoded beta molecule was captured per two T cells (by template switching).

General observations from the study: Observed TCR beta diversity per million T cells went down as age went up. This fall followed a roughly linear course with age.

Primers used in a second PCR of about 7 to 12 cycles were a sample-barcoded 5' primer and a J-beta primer mix. TCRdb fed the 5' RACE reads into MiXCR, producing one record per CDR3 protein. The repertoire holds roughly 800,000 distinct CDR3 sequences, with 58% as singletons. This CDR3 is 15 amino acids long. CDR1 SGHTA and CDR2 FQGNSA come from the germline V gene. V was shortened by 5 bases and J by 5 bases, with 13 bases between the two germline ends. The V call is TRBV7-2, the J call TRBJ1-6, with D uncertain. The specimen was blood. The clonotype comes from a young man in good health. CDR3 residues: CASSVGRPHNSPLHF. CDR3 sequence (DNA): TGTGCCAGCAGCGTAGGACGGCCTCATAATTCACCCCTCCACTTT.